This is a list of T cell receptor beta chains from one sample in a study of long-term antiretroviral therapy in people with HIV. TCRdb's copy holds only in-frame clones and misses some; the assay was immunoSEQ multiplex PCR. The sample yields about 38,000 clones, around 85% seen once. Sequencing used unsorted PBMCs, obtained 1.5 years after starting antiretroviral therapy. These receptor sequences come from a man aged 18 to 30 with HIV. CDR3s include the opening cysteine and the closing phenylalanine or tryptophan. A D gene is named only where the DNA matches it firmly. For some rows the clone size is stated as once, few or many, or as a class when expanded; others skip it.

d_gene,abundance,v_gene,CDR3aa
.,.,TRBV30,CAWSQKVLNIQYF
.,.,TRBV6-5,CASSYSLRGGGYTF
.,.,TRBV10-3,CAISRQASNQPQHF
.,few,TRBV6-5,CASSLLGGPQHF
.,.,TRBV6-6,CASSYVQDNEKLFF
.,.,TRBV5-6,CASSFGSTYEQYF
TRBD2,few,TRBV7-2,CASFRPVIAGGNEQFF
.,.,TRBV28,CASKKSNQPQHF
TRBD1,.,TRBV4-3,CASSQDFTGVNTGELFF
.,.,TRBV5-1,CASSLGYRDQQPQHF
TRBD2,.,TRBV28,CASISGGAHEQYF
TRBD2,.,TRBV5-4,CASSFGGKYNEQFF
.,.,TRBV20-1,CSARWDEQFF
.,.,TRBV30,CAFGLDTQYF
.,.,TRBV7-9,CASSLDPPDEQYF
.,few,TRBV5-1,CASSSRVSTGELFF
.,.,TRBV28,CASSAPGPLGGYTF
.,few,TRBV19,CASSIVGRARYGYTF
.,.,TRBV9,CASSVLSTDTQYF
.,.,TRBV11-2,CASSPLNQGSYEQYF
.,.,TRBV9,CASLNIQYF
.,.,TRBV9,CASGLGGDTEAFF
.,.,TRBV28,CAMGRGFSYNEQFF
.,.,TRBV28,CASSLSSRGTGYTF
.,.,TRBV27,CASSLSSNQPQHF
.,.,TRBV19,CASSRLGLEQFF
.,.,TRBV30,CAWAVLGFEQYF
.,.,TRBV5-4,CASSHPGLSSYEQYF
.,.,TRBV7-2,CASSLDRRNQPQHF
TRBD1,.,TRBV19,CASSIGQASSGNTIYF
.,.,TRBV9,CASRGTYGYTF
TRBD1,few,TRBV19,CATGQGRREQYF
TRBD1,.,TRBV14,CASSQGWPGQGTYEQYF
.,.,TRBV19,CASKVGSSGYTF
.,.,TRBV19,CASSIDWVNQPQHF
.,.,TRBV5-1,CASSFGDNYGYTF
TRBD2,.,TRBV7-8,CASSLAPQREVF
.,.,TRBV6-1,CASSERPTGGYTF
.,.,TRBV19,CASSILSSRGNTEAFF
TRBD2,few,TRBV19,CASSASGRARADTQYF
TRBD1,once,TRBV7-9,CASAPGQGAPAFF
.,few,TRBV2,CASSGGAGVQQFF
.,.,TRBV7-8,CASSLAGAGAVQETQYF
.,.,TRBV2,CASSVGTTGRNQPQHF
TRBD2,.,TRBV18,CASSPGAGEATDTQYF
.,.,TRBV29-1,CSVAGENEKLFF
TRBD2,once,TRBV6-6,CASSTTSGSSYEQYF
.,.,TRBV5-1,CASSYTYNEQFF